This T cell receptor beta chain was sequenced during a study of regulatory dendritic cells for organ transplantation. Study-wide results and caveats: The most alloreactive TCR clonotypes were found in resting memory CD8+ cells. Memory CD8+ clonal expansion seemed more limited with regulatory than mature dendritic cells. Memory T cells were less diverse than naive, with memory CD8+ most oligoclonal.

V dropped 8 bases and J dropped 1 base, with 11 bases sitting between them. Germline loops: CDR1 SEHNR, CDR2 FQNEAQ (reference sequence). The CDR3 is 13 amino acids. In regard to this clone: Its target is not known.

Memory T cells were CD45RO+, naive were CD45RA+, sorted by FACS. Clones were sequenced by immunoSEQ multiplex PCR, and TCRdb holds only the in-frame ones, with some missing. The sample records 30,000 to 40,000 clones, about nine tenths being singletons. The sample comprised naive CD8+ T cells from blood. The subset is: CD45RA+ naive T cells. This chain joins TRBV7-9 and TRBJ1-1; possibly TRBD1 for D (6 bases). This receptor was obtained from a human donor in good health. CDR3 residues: CASRDNPNTEAFF. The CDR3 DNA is TGTGCCAGCCGGGACAACCCGAACACTGAAGCTTTCTTT. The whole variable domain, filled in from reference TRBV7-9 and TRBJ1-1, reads DTGVSQNPRHKITKRGQNVTFRCDPISEHNRLYWYRQTLGQGPEFLTYFQNEAQLEKSRLLSDRFSAERPKGSFSTLEIQRTEQGDSAMYLCASRDNPNTEAFFGQGTRLTVV.